This TCR beta chain was captured by sequencing in a study of cytomegalovirus exposure and HLA in healthy donors. Study results and caveats: Analysis performed later found roughly 18,000 TCR beta sequences associated with HLA alleles at 0.05 false discovery rate. Excluded were some V segments that proved indistinguishable, including TRBV6-2 and TRBV6-3.

A note on this clone: Its antigen is still unknown.

The PCR ran on 60 Vbeta and 13 Jbeta primers. The assay was immunoSEQ multiplex PCR, and TCRdb's table has in-frame clones only and misses some. This sample yields roughly 250,000 clones, of which about four fifths are seen a single time; more than 1.5% belongs to the top ten. Per the germline V gene, CDR1 is LGHNA and CDR2 is YSLEER. Trimming shortened V by 0 bases and J by 6 bases, and 11 bases separated the two germline ends. There are 14 residues in the CDR3. The chain employs TRBV4-3 and TRBJ1-2; tentatively, D is TRBD1 (6 bases). The sequencing input was PBMCs. The TCR sequence derives from a woman between 40 and 55 years old in good health and CMV-seropositive. CDR3 bases: TGCGCCAGCAGCCAAGAAGGCGCAGGGGATGGCTACACCTTC. Its translation is CASSQEGAGDGYTF.